These 23 T cell receptor beta chains originate from one sample sequenced in a study of T-cell memory formation after mild COVID-19. TCRdb recomputed calls from the 5' RACE reads with MiXCR, one row per CDR3 protein. The data show tens of thousands of distinct CDR3 sequences, with about 15% seen just once and around 29% held by the top ten. The sample taken for sequencing was PBMCs or a T cell subset sorted from them (not recorded which). The receptor source for this set is an adult woman who had mild COVID-19 (a few samples of this study predate the infection). Cell type and time point are not known.

This chain connects TRBV12-3 or TRBV12-4 to TRBJ2-3; TRBD1 might be the D (6 bases). V was clipped by 6 bases and J by 6 bases, with 19 bases between them. This CDR3 is 15 amino acids long. The chain's CDR3 is CASSLTGSGADTQYF. The CDR3 DNA sequence: TGTGCCAGCAGCCTCACGGGCTCAGGGGCGGATACGCAGTATTTT.

The V and J genes are TRBV7-9 and TRBJ2-1; perhaps TRBD2 as D (5 bases). Germline CDR1 reads SEHNR; CDR2 reads FQNEAQ (reference sequence). The CDR3 runs 12 residues. V shed 5 bases and J shed 9 bases, with 11 bases lying between them. The chain's CDR3 is CASSLIATEQFF. As DNA, the CDR3 is TGTGCCAGCAGCCTGATAGCGACTGAGCAGTTCTTC.

This clonotype turned up a few times. This chain links TRBV4-1 with TRBJ2-1, with 10 bases identical to TRBD2. The V gene end was trimmed by 3 bases and the J gene end by 9 bases; junction bases not matched to a gene: 8. The germline V gene encodes CDR1 MGHRA and CDR2 YSYEKL. The CDR3 runs 15 residues. The DNA for the CDR3 is TGCGCCAGCAGCCAGCGGGCTAGCGGGGGTTCTGAGCAGTTCTTC. It codes for CASSQRASGGSEQFF.

This clonotype was counted between two and nine times. This chain connects TRBV12-3 or TRBV12-4 to TRBJ2-3; 15 bases fit TRBD2. CDR3 length: 15 amino acids. V dropped 4 bases and J dropped 4; count of bases not matched to a gene: 0. This chain's CDR3 is CASSWTSGRADTQYF. CDR3 in DNA: TGTGCCAGCAGTTGGACTAGCGGGAGGGCAGATACGCAGTATTTT.

The V call is TRBV20-1, the J call TRBJ2-1, with 7 positions matching TRBD1. The CDR3 is made up of 14 amino acids. Per the germline V gene, CDR1 is DFQATT and CDR2 is SNEGSKA (reference sequence). V was clipped by 0 bases and J by 4 bases; unmatched bases: 3. The CDR3 region is CSARDPGGYNEQFF. The CDR3 nucleotides read TGCAGTGCTAGAGATCCAGGGGGTTACAATGAGCAGTTCTTC.

The table lists this clonotype with a few counts. This chain joins TRBV7-8 and TRBJ2-1, with D possibly TRBD2 on 5 matching bases. Trimming removed 6 bases from V and 9 bases from J, with 12 bases in between. Per the germline V gene, CDR1 is SGHVS and CDR2 is FQNEAQ. CDR3 size: 12 residues. CDR3 sequence: CASREGTGEQFF. The DNA for the CDR3 is TGTGCCAGCAGAGAGGGAACTGGTGAGCAGTTCTTC.

In its sample, this clonotype was seen a few times. This sequence joins TRBV11-3 and TRBJ2-1; TRBD2 matches 9 bases. J gave up 5 bases and V 4 bases, and 0 bases lay outside the gene matches. This CDR3 region has 13 residues. Germline V gives CDR1 SGHNT, CDR2 YENEEA. CDR3 nucleotides: TGTGCCAGCAGCTCTAGCGGGGACAATGAGCAGTTCTTC. It codes for CASSSSGDNEQFF.

The sample holds a few counts of this clonotype. The gene calls are TRBV19 and TRBJ2-1, with 8 bases aligning to TRBD2. J lost 4 bases, V lost 5 bases, and 7 bases had no gene match. The CDR3 has 15 residues. Germline V lookup: CDR1 LNHDA, CDR2 SQIVND (reference sequence). CDR3 protein: CASSSREGHYNEQFF. The DNA for the CDR3 is TGTGCCAGTAGTTCACGGGAGGGCCATTACAATGAGCAGTTCTTC. Using reference TRBV19 and TRBJ2-1 for the parts outside the CDR3, the full variable domain is DGGITQSPKYLFRKEGQNVTLSCEQNLNHDAMYWYRQDPGQGLRLIYYSQIVNDFQKGDIAEGYSVSREKKESFPLTVTSAQKNPTAFYLCASSSREGHYNEQFFGPGTRLTVL.

This chain links TRBV12-3 or TRBV12-4 with TRBJ2-5; 9 bases are shared with TRBD2. CDR3 length: 15 amino acids. V lost 5 bases to trimming and J lost 1 base; unmatched junction nucleotides: 5. CDR3 nucleotides: TGTGCCAGCAGTCACGCGCGGGGGGGCCAAGAGACCCAGTACTTC. This translates into CASSHARGGQETQYF.

V and J are TRBV27 and TRBJ2-7; tentative D call: TRBD1 (6 bases). Germline lookup yields CDR1 MNHEY and CDR2 SMNVEV (reference sequence). V lost 4 bases and J lost 6, with 13 bases in between. The CDR3 contains 13 residues. In nucleotides, the CDR3 is TGTGCCAGCAGTTCGCAGGGGCTTAGCGAGCAGTACTTC. Residues: CASSSQGLSEQYF.

The chain carries TRBV5-1 and TRBJ2-7; 8 bases map to TRBD1. The CDR3 loop spans 15 amino acids. After removal of 1 base from V and 3 bases from J, the junction contained 6 bases not matched to a gene. CDR1 is SGHRS, CDR2 YFSETQ, per germline. For the CDR3, the DNA is TGCGCCAGCAGCTTGTGGCCGGGACAGGACTACGAGCAGTACTTC. Residues: CASSLWPGQDYEQYF.

This clonotype showed up just a few times. The V and J genes are TRBV14 and TRBJ2-3, with D unclear. Germline lookup yields CDR1 SGHDN and CDR2 FVKESK. The CDR3 extends over 14 amino acids. Trimming left V 3 bases short and J 1 base short, with 8 bases between. CDR3 sequence reads: CASSHRLRTDTQYF. The CDR3 coding sequence is TGTGCCAGCAGCCATCGACTGCGCACAGATACGCAGTATTTT.

V and J are TRBV6-5 and TRBJ2-6; TRBD2 matches at 9 bases. From germline, CDR1 is MNHEY and CDR2 SVGAGI. The CDR3 is 23 residues long. V shed 0 bases, J shed 2 bases, and the junction held 20 bases outside the gene matches. The CDR3 is CASSYSLGWVAGEGGPGANVLTF. DNA for the CDR3: TGTGCCAGCAGTTACTCGCTCGGGTGGGTAGCGGGAGAGGGAGGCCCTGGGGCCAACGTCCTGACTTTC.

The gene calls are TRBV2 and TRBJ2-6, with D possibly called TRBD1 or TRBD2 (5 bases each). Germline CDR1 and CDR2: SNHLY and FYNNEI. The CDR3 length is 19 residues. Deletions cut 0 bases from V and 0 bases from J, with 15 bases between. CDR3 sequence: CASSEAPLGRFSGANVLTF. The CDR3 DNA is TGTGCCAGCAGTGAAGCCCCCCTGGGACGCTTCTCTGGGGCCAACGTCCTGACTTTC.

V gene TRBV7-9 combines with J gene TRBJ1-5, with D uncertain. Trimming cost V 5 bases and J 1 base, with 3 bases left between them. This CDR3 has 12 amino acids. CDR1 is SEHNR and CDR2 is FQNEAQ in the germline V gene (reference sequence). The DNA of the CDR3 is TGTGCCAGCAGCGACAGCAATCAGCCCCAGCATTTT. Protein product: CASSDSNQPQHF.

The gene calls are TRBV29-1 and TRBJ2-3, with D perhaps matching TRBD1 (5 bases). Trimming took off 3 bases at V and 1 base at J, with 14 bases between the two ends. CDR1 is SQVTM and CDR2 is ANQGSEA in the germline V gene. The CDR3 is 15 amino acids. The DNA of the CDR3 is TGCAGCGTTGATGAGCCCCAGGGCGGCACAGATACGCAGTATTTT. This sequence encodes CSVDEPQGGTDTQYF.

The chain uses TRBV30 and TRBJ1-2, with 9 bases fitting TRBD1. From germline, CDR1 is GTSNPN and CDR2 SVGIG (reference sequence). The V gene end was trimmed by 7 bases and the J gene end by 4 bases; junction bases not matched to a gene: 7. The CDR3 covers 13 residues. CDR3 loop: CASKPGQGYGYTF. The CDR3 coding sequence is TGTGCCTCGAAGCCGGGACAGGGCTATGGCTACACCTTC.

This clonotype was counted many times. The chain employs TRBV6-2 or TRBV6-3 and TRBJ2-1; TRBD2 is a possible D gene (6 bases). V was shortened by 1 base and J by 10 bases, with 20 bases between the two germline ends. The germline CDR1 and CDR2 sequences are MNHEY and SVGEGT. The CDR3 consists of 16 residues. The DNA of the CDR3 is TGTGCCAGCAGTTACTACGGGGCGGGAAGGGAATTGGAGCAGTTCTTC. Amino acids: CASSYYGAGRELEQFF.

Only a few counts were recorded for this clonotype. The gene calls are TRBV6-6 and TRBJ2-1, with D tentatively TRBD2 (5 bases). The V gene lost 2 bases and the J gene lost 5 bases, with 10 bases spanning the gap. Per the germline V gene, CDR1 is MNHNY and CDR2 is SVGAGI (reference sequence). The CDR3 loop spans 14 amino acids. The CDR3 reads CASSYRGWDNEQFF. For the CDR3, the DNA is TGTGCCAGCAGTTACCGGGGATGGGACAATGAGCAGTTCTTC.

This clonotype was observed a handful of times. V gene TRBV5-1 combines with J gene TRBJ2-1, with TRBD2 matching 14 bases. Trimming at V came to 0 bases and at J to 3 bases, leaving 8 bases not matched to a gene. The CDR3 runs 19 residues. Germline V gene lookup returns CDR1 SGHRS and CDR2 YFSETQ. CDR3 loop: CASSLVTGTSGSGYNEQFF. The CDR3 DNA is TGCGCCAGCAGCTTGGTAACCGGGACTAGCGGGAGCGGCTACAATGAGCAGTTCTTC.

This clonotype was seen repeatedly, ten times or more. V gene TRBV9 combines with J gene TRBJ2-1, with D tentatively TRBD1 or TRBD2 (7 bases each). With 4 bases removed from V and 4 bases from J, the gap between germline ends came to 15 bases. The germline V gene encodes CDR1 SGDLS and CDR2 YYNGEE. This CDR3 has 15 residues. CDR3 coding DNA: TGTGCCAGCAGCAACACAGGGGACTATTACAATGAGCAGTTCTTC. It translates to CASSNTGDYYNEQFF.

The chain uses TRBV7-9 and TRBJ2-3; D tentatively reads TRBD1 or TRBD2 (5 bases each). The germline V gene encodes CDR1 SEHNR and CDR2 FQNEAQ (reference sequence). V gave up 5 bases and J gave up 3 bases, with 21 bases separating them. The CDR3 totals 17 residues. The DNA of the CDR3 is TGTGCCAGCAGCCCCCTTGGTGGGAGAGGGACGACAGATACGCAGTATTTT. Translating it yields CASSPLGGRGTTDTQYF.

The chain is built from TRBV12-3 or TRBV12-4 and TRBJ2-5; D is undetermined. V was cut by 3 bases and J by 7 bases, with 9 bases left in between. CDR3 length: 12 residues. The CDR3 here is CASSFSSGTQYF. The CDR3 nucleotides read TGTGCCAGCAGTTTTAGTTCGGGGACCCAGTACTTC.